This T cell receptor beta chain originates from a study of cytomegalovirus exposure and HLA in healthy donors. Study context: Across 300 to 400 genotyped donors, over 70% landed in the Caucasian-associated ancestry cluster. Whole-study findings and limits: Most likely, a cluster of highly shared sequence variants arose as a sequencing artifact. Through in vitro validation, three CMV-associated chains were shown to be specific for CMV antigens. The listing of 160 or so TCR beta chains classed them as cytomegalovirus-associated.

V shed 0 bases, J shed 5 bases, and the junction held 5 bases outside the gene matches. This CDR3 comprises 16 residues. The germline V gene encodes CDR1 LNHDA and CDR2 SQIVND (reference sequence). Use of 60 Vbeta and 13 Jbeta primers characterized the PCR. The data were produced by immunoSEQ multiplex PCR, yet TCRdb's version contains in-frame clones alone and is incomplete. The sample yields roughly 120,000 clones, around 80% seen once. In the case of this clone: Its specificity is unknown.

The clonotype originates from a man aged 50-60 years in good health and CMV-seronegative. The chain combines TRBV19 with TRBJ1-5; 9 nucleotides line up with TRBD1. The sample comprised PBMCs. The CDR3 loop is CASSIEGQGADQPQHF. CDR3 coding DNA: TGTGCCAGTAGTATAGAGGGACAGGGAGCGGATCAGCCCCAGCATTTT.